The sequence of this T cell receptor beta chain was determined in a study of OX40 agonist ivuxolimab in advanced cancers. Findings of the study overall: CD8+ T cells were the subset that, on average, had more expanded clones than CD4+.

Turning to this clone: Antigen: not known.

The data were produced by immunoSEQ multiplex PCR, yet TCRdb's version contains in-frame clones alone and is incomplete. The sample holds roughly 63,000 clones, roughly nine tenths seen once. Deletions cut 3 bases from V and 5 bases from J, with 10 bases between. The CDR3 is 13 amino acids. The germline CDR1 and CDR2 sequences are MNHNS and SASEGT. This TCR was recovered from an adult with an advanced solid tumor such as melanoma, head and neck, liver or kidney cancer. This material consisted of CD4+ or CD8+ T cells sorted from blood, taken in a trial of the OX40 agonist ivuxolimab. The chain carries TRBV6-1 and TRBJ1-1; no reliable D call. The CDR3, as DNA: TGTGCCAGCAGTGAGGTCCGAAGGACTGAAGCTTTCTTT. It specifies CASSEVRRTEAFF.